The 25 T cell receptor beta chains presented below share a single source sample, sequenced in a study of CD8 T cells in Susac syndrome. Roughly 0.45 to 1 ug RNA was reverse transcribed with random hexamers. From the immunoSEQ multiplex PCR reads, TCRdb called clonotypes with MiXCR, one entry per CDR3 protein. Altogether 150,000 to 200,000 distinct CDR3 sequences are present, 90% to 96% being singletons, with the ten largest covering around 0.09%. Input material: CD4+ T cells from PBMCs. Source of these receptors: a human donor with multiple sclerosis.

This sequence joins TRBV12-3 or TRBV12-4 and TRBJ1-5; D possibly corresponds to TRBD1 (6 bases). The germline V and J ends were trimmed by 5 bases and 1 base, with 12 bases remaining between them. The CDR3 runs to 15 residues. For the CDR3, the DNA is TGTGCCAGCAGTAGACGACAGGACAGCAATCAGCCCCAGCATTTT. This codes for CASSRRQDSNQPQHF.

The V gene is TRBV7-9, the J gene TRBJ2-5; D gene uncertain. This CDR3 spans 12 amino acids. In germline, CDR1 is SEHNR, CDR2 FQNEAQ (reference sequence). V was cut by 3 bases and J by 5 bases, with 7 bases left in between. Here the CDR3 reads CASSFVKETQYF. In nucleotides, the CDR3 is TGTGCCAGCAGCTTCGTCAAGGAGACCCAGTACTTC.

V gene TRBV29-1 combines with J gene TRBJ2-5; D remains ambiguous. Deletions cut 1 base from V and 2 bases from J, with 11 bases between. The CDR3 runs 14 residues. The germline gives CDR1 SQVTM, CDR2 ANQGSEA. This CDR3 reads CSVEVHRKQETQYF. DNA for the CDR3: TGCAGCGTTGAAGTACATCGAAAGCAAGAGACCCAGTACTTC.

The sample holds one count of this clonotype. The J gene is TRBJ1-6, the V gene TRBV25-1; a weak D match, TRBD1 (5 bases). The germline V gene encodes CDR1 MGHDK and CDR2 SYGVNS. The CDR3 spans 16 residues. Trimming removed 0 bases from V and 5 bases from J, with 11 bases in between. CDR3 region: CASSEYRGRNNSPLHF. CDR3 coding DNA: TGTGCCAGCAGTGAATATAGGGGCAGGAATAATTCACCCCTCCACTTT.

The chain is built from TRBV20-1 and TRBJ2-3; D tentatively fits TRBD1 or TRBD2 (5 bases each). This CDR3 region has 13 residues. Trimming stripped 6 bases from V and 2 bases from J, with 12 bases between. Germline CDR1 DFQATT, CDR2 SNEGSKA (reference sequence). In DNA, the CDR3 is TGCAGTGCCGCAGGGACCTCCACAGATACGCAGTATTTT. It is translated as CSAAGTSTDTQYF.

This clonotype came up once. The gene calls are TRBV12-3 or TRBV12-4 and TRBJ2-1; 8 bases match TRBD2. V gave up 7 bases and J gave up 10 bases; unmatched junction bases: 6. The CDR3 loop spans 12 amino acids. CDR3 residues: CASTPWTSEQFF. CDR3 coding DNA: TGTGCCAGCACCCCCTGGACTAGCGAGCAGTTCTTC.

V is TRBV15 and J is TRBJ2-7; TRBD2 matches 10 bases. The germline gives CDR1 LNHNV, CDR2 YYDKDF (reference sequence). This CDR3 is built from 15 residues. The V and J ends lost 0 bases and 4 bases, in that order; junction bases with no gene match: 3. Written as DNA, the CDR3 is TGTGCCACCAGCAGAGATGGTAGCGGGGGGTACGAGCAGTACTTC. This encodes CATSRDGSGGYEQYF.

This sequence joins TRBV3-1 and TRBJ2-4; D gene unclear. CDR1 is LGHDT and CDR2 is YNNKEL in the germline V gene (reference sequence). The CDR3 is 14 amino acids. Trimming pared 1 base from V and 9 bases from J, leaving 13 bases between. Here the CDR3 reads CASSQVSRVGIQYF. CDR3 in DNA: TGTGCCAGCAGCCAAGTTTCCCGGGTCGGCATTCAGTACTTC. Filled out from reference TRBV3-1 and TRBJ2-4, the complete variable domain reads DTAVSQTPKYLVTQMGNDKSIKCEQNLGHDTMYWYKQDSKKFLKIMFSYNNKELIINETVPNRFSPKSPDKAHLNLHINSLELGDSAVYFCASSQVSRVGIQYFGAGTRLSVL.

The rearrangement uses TRBV12-3 or TRBV12-4 and TRBJ2-4; 12 bases align to TRBD1. This CDR3 region has 18 residues. The V and J ends lost 6 bases and 0 bases, in that order; junction bases with no gene match: 9. In nucleotides, the CDR3 is TGTGCCAGCAGCCCCTCCGGGACAGGGGGCATAGCCAAAAACATTCAGTACTTC. Translated, it gives CASSPSGTGGIAKNIQYF.

The V and J genes are TRBV9 and TRBJ2-3, with 7 positions matching TRBD1. V trimming: 2 bases; J trimming: 0 bases; junction bases outside the gene matches: 6. CDR3 length: 16 residues. Germline-derived CDR1 and CDR2 are SGDLS and YYNGEE. The CDR3 region is CASSVGTAPSTDTQYF. CDR3 coding DNA: TGTGCCAGCAGCGTCGGGACAGCTCCAAGCACAGATACGCAGTATTTT.

The chain joins TRBV30 to TRBJ1-1; D remains ambiguous. This CDR3 comprises 11 residues. The V end was cut by 1 base, the J end by 6 bases, with 6 bases between. Germline CDR1 GTSNPN, CDR2 SVGIG (reference sequence). The CDR3 region has the DNA TGTGCCTGGAGTGGGGTTTCTGAAGCTTTCTTT. Translated: CAWSGVSEAFF.

The chain combines TRBV30 with TRBJ2-7; a weak D match, TRBD2 (5 bases). V lost 0 bases and J 4 bases, leaving 19 bases between the germline ends. Germline V lookup: CDR1 GTSNPN, CDR2 SVGIG (reference sequence). The CDR3 loop spans 16 amino acids. CDR3 in DNA: TGTGCCTGGAGTGTACGGAACGGGGTCTTAATGTACGAGCAGTACTTC. This encodes CAWSVRNGVLMYEQYF.

The genes are TRBV7-9 and TRBJ2-7, with 10 positions matching TRBD1. The CDR3 totals 14 residues. Trimming at V came to 5 bases and at J to 5 bases, leaving 6 bases not matched to a gene. The germline V gene encodes CDR1 SEHNR and CDR2 FQNEAQ (reference sequence). CDR3 sequence: CASSPDRGFNEQYF. The CDR3 nucleotides are TGTGCCAGCAGCCCGGACAGGGGGTTCAACGAGCAGTACTTC.

The chain carries TRBV5-1 and TRBJ2-3; D gene unclear. Germline CDR1 is SGHRS and CDR2 is YFSETQ. This CDR3 comprises 13 residues. Trimming shortened V by 2 bases and J by 2 bases, and 6 bases separated the two germline ends. CDR3 protein: CASSFGSTDTQYF. CDR3 in DNA: TGCGCCAGCAGCTTCGGCTCCACAGATACGCAGTATTTT.

V is TRBV9 and J is TRBJ2-1; the D gene is possibly TRBD2 (6 bases). V dropped 0 bases and J dropped 2 bases, with 9 bases sitting between them. The V gene's germline CDR1 is SGDLS and CDR2 YYNGEE. The CDR3 runs to 15 residues. The CDR3 loop reads CASSVVGGTYNEQFF. The CDR3 DNA is TGTGCCAGCAGCGTAGTGGGGGGAACCTACAATGAGCAGTTCTTC.

V and J are TRBV3-1 and TRBJ1-6, with D uncertain. Germline values: CDR1 LGHDT, CDR2 YNNKEL (reference sequence). The CDR3 contains 13 residues. V lost 4 bases, J lost 7 bases, and 8 bases lay in between. The CDR3 DNA follows: TGTGCCAGCAGCCTTGAGAGCAATTCACCCCTCCACTTT. It is translated as CASSLESNSPLHF.

The chain employs TRBV27 and TRBJ2-5; D uncertain. Trimming removed 2 bases from V and 0 bases from J, with 4 bases in between. There are 13 residues in the CDR3. CDR1 and CDR2 from the germline V gene are MNHEY and SMNVEV (reference sequence). CDR3 sequence reads: CASSLKYQETQYF. The CDR3 DNA follows: TGTGCCAGCAGTTTAAAGTACCAAGAGACCCAGTACTTC.

The J gene is TRBJ2-1, the V gene TRBV19, with D unclear. Germline V gene data show CDR1 as LNHDA and CDR2 as SQIVND (reference sequence). Trimming shortened V by 6 bases and J by 1 base, and 7 bases separated the two germline ends. This CDR3 region has 13 residues. The CDR3 is CASSPRSYNEQFF. As DNA, the CDR3 is TGTGCCAGTAGCCCAAGATCCTACAATGAGCAGTTCTTC. Complete variable domain (other parts from reference TRBV19 and TRBJ2-1): DGGITQSPKYLFRKEGQNVTLSCEQNLNHDAMYWYRQDPGQGLRLIYYSQIVNDFQKGDIAEGYSVSREKKESFPLTVTSAQKNPTAFYLCASSPRSYNEQFFGPGTRLTVL.

The rearrangement uses TRBV14 and TRBJ1-6; TRBD1 matches at 8 bases. V lost 3 bases, J lost 7 bases, and 5 bases stayed unmatched. Per the germline V gene, CDR1 is SGHDN and CDR2 is FVKESK. The CDR3 totals 15 residues. The CDR3 reads CASSHGQGGNSPLHF. As DNA, the CDR3 is TGTGCCAGCAGCCACGGACAGGGAGGGAATTCACCCCTCCACTTT.

This sequence joins TRBV7-2 and TRBJ1-6; unclear D gene. Germline values: CDR1 SGHTA, CDR2 FQGNSA. The germline V and J ends were trimmed by 6 bases and 7 bases, with 4 bases remaining between them. CDR3 length: 11 residues. Here the CDR3 DNA reads TGTGCCAGCAGAACGAATTCACCCCTCCACTTT. Amino acid sequence: CASRTNSPLHF.

In this sample, this clonotype turned up a few times. V is TRBV6-5 and J is TRBJ2-7; D is possibly TRBD1 (5 bases). Trimming removed 6 bases from V and 2 bases from J, with 11 bases in between. Germline V gene sequence: CDR1 MNHEY, CDR2 SVGAGI. The CDR3 has 13 residues. CDR3 nucleotides: TGTGCCAGCAGCTTTGGGGCGACCTACGAGCAGTACTTC. This gives the protein CASSFGATYEQYF.

This clonotype was seen once. The chain carries TRBV7-3 and TRBJ2-3, with D perhaps TRBD1 (5 bases). The CDR3 is 15 residues long. The ends were cut back, 1 base at V and 9 bases at J, with 17 bases in the middle. Germline V CDR1 and CDR2: SGHTA, FQGTGA. The CDR3 sequence: CASSLSGFVQATQYF. CDR3 coding DNA: TGTGCCAGCAGCTTAAGTGGTTTTGTACAGGCCACGCAGTATTTT.

The chain joins TRBV30 to TRBJ2-1; D remains unclear. The CDR3 sequence is 10 residues long. CDR1 is GTSNPN, CDR2 SVGIG, per germline (reference sequence). The V and J ends lost 4 bases and 11 bases respectively, with 9 bases between them. This CDR3 reads CAWKDEQQFF. CDR3 DNA sequence: TGTGCCTGGAAGGACGAGCAGCAGTTCTTC. Using reference TRBV30 and TRBJ2-1 for the parts outside the CDR3, the full variable domain is SQTIHQWPATLVQPVGSPLSLECTVEGTSNPNLYWYRQAAGRGLQLLFYSVGIGQISSEVPQNLSASRPQDRQFILSSKKLLLSDSGFYLCAWKDEQQFFGPGTRLTVL.

The V and J genes are TRBV20-1 and TRBJ2-4; 8 bases map to TRBD1. There are 14 residues in the CDR3. The junction had 6 bases not matched to a gene; V was cut back by 6 bases and J by 2 bases. The germline V gene encodes CDR1 DFQATT and CDR2 SNEGSKA (reference sequence). This chain's CDR3 is CSASTGVSKNIQYF. Written as DNA, the CDR3 is TGCAGTGCCTCGACAGGGGTGTCCAAAAACATTCAGTACTTC.

The DNA of the CDR3 is TGTGCCAGCATCCCCCAGAGGTTAAAGGAAGATGGCTACACCTTC. It encodes CASIPQRLKEDGYTF. This rearrangement joins TRBV6-6 to TRBJ1-2; D gene ambiguous. Germline loops: CDR1 MNHNY, CDR2 SVGAGI (reference sequence). The V and J ends lost 7 bases and 6 bases respectively, with 21 bases between them. This CDR3 contains 15 residues.